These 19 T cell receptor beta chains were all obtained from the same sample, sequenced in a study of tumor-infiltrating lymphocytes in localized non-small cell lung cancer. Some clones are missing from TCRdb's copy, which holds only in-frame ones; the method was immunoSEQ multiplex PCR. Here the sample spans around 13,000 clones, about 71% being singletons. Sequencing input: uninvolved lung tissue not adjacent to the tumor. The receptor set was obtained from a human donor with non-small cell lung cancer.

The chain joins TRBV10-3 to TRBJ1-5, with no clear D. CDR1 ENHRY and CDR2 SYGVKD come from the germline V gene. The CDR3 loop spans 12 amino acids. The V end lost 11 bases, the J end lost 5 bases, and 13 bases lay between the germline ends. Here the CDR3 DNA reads TGTGCCTCCGGGCCAGTTGATCAGCCCCAGCATTTT. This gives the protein CASGPVDQPQHF.

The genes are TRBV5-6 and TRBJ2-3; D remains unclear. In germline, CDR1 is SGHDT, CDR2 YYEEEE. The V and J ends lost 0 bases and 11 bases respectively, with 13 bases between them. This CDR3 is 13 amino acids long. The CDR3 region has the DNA TGTGCCAGCAGCTTGGTTTTGGAAAGCCAGCAGTATTTT. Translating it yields CASSLVLESQQYF.

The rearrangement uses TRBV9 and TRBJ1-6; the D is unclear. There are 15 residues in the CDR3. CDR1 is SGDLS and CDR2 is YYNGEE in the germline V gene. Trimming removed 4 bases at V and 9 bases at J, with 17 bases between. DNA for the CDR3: TGTGCCAGCAGCTCTGCAGCTGACGGGATTTCACCCCTCCACTTT. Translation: CASSSAADGISPLHF. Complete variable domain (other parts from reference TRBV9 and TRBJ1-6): DSGVTQTPKHLITATGQRVTLRCSPRSGDLSVYWYQQSLDQGLQFLIQYYNGEERAKGNILERFSAQQFPDLHSELNLSSLELGDSALYFCASSSAADGISPLHFGNGTRLTVT.

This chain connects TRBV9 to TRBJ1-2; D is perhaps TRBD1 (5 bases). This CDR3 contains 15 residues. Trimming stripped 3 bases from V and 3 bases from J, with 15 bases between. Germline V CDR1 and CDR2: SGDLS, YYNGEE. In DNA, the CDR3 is TGTGCCAGCAGCGCTGACAGCCTCCCTTACTATGGCTACACCTTC. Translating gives CASSADSLPYYGYTF.

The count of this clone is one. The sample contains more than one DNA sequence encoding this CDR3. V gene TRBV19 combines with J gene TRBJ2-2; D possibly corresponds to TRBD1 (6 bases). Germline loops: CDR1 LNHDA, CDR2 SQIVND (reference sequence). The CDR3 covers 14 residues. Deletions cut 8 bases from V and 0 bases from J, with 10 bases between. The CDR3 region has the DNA TGTGCCAGTTCCGGGACACCGAACACCGGGGAGCTGTTTTTT. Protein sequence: CASSGTPNTGELFF.

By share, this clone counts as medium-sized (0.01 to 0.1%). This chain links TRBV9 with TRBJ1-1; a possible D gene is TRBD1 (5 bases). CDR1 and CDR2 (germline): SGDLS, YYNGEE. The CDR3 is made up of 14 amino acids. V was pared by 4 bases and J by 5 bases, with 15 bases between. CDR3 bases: TGTGCCAGCAGCACCGACCCAGGGCAGACTGAAGCTTTCTTT. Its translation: CASSTDPGQTEAFF.

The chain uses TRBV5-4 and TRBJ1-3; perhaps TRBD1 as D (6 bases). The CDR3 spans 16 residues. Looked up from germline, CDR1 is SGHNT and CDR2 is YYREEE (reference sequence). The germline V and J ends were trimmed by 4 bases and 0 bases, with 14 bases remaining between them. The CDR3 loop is CASSNDRSRSGNTIYF. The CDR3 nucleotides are TGTGCCAGCAGCAATGACAGGTCCCGCTCTGGAAACACCATATATTTT.

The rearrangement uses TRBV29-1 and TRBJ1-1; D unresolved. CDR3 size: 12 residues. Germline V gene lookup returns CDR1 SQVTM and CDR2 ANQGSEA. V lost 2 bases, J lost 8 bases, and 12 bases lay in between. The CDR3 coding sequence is TGCAGCGTTGAATATTTGGGCGGCGAAGCTTTCTTT. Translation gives CSVEYLGGEAFF.

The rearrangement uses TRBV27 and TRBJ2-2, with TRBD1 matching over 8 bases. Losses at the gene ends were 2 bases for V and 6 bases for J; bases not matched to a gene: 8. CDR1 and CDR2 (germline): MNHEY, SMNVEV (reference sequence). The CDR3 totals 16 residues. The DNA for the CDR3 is TGTGCCAGCAGTTTAAGTCGGACAGGGTGGGCCGGGGAGCTGTTTTTT. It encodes CASSLSRTGWAGELFF.

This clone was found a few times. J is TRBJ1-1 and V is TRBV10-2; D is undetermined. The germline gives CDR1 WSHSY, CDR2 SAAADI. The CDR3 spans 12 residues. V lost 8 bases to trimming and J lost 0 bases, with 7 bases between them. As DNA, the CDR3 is TGCGCCAGCCAGCGGATGAACACTGAAGCTTTCTTT. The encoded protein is CASQRMNTEAFF.

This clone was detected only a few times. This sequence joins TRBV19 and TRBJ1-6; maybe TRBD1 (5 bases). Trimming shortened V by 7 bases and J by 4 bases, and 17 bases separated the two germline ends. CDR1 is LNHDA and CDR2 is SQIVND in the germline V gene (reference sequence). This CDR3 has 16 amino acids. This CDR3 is CASTGGGAVYNSPLHF. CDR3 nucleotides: TGTGCCAGTACCGGCGGGGGAGCAGTGTATAATTCACCCCTCCACTTT.

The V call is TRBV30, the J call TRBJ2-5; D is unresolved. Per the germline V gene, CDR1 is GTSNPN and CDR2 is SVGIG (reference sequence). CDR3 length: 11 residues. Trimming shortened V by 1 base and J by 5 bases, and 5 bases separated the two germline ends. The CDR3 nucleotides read TGTGCCTGGAGTGCACAGGAGACCCAGTACTTC. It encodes CAWSAQETQYF.

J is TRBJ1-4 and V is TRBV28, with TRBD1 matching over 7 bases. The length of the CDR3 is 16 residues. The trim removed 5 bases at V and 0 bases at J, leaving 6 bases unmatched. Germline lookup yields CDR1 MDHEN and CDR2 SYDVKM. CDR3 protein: CASSQGVSTTNEKLFF. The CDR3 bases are TGTGCCAGCAGTCAGGGGGTTTCCACAACTAATGAAAAACTGTTTTTT.

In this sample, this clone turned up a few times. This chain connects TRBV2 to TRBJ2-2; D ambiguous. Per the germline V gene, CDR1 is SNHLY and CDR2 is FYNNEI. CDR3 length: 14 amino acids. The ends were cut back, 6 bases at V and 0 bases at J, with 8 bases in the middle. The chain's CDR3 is CASRGLTNTGELFF. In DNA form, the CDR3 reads TGTGCCAGCAGGGGCCTAACGAACACCGGGGAGCTGTTTTTT.

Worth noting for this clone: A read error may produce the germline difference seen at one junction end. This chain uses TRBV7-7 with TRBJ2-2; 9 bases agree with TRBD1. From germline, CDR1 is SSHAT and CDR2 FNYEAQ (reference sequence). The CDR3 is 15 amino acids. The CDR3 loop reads CASSQDRGGTGELFF. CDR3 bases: TGTGCTAGCAGCCAGGACAGGGGAGGCACCGGGGAGCTGTTTTTT.

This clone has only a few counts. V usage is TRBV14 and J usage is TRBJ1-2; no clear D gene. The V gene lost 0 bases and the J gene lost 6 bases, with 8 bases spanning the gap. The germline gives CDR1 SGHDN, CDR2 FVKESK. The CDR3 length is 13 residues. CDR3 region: CASSQDGVHGYTF. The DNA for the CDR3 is TGTGCCAGCAGCCAAGACGGAGTGCATGGCTACACCTTC.

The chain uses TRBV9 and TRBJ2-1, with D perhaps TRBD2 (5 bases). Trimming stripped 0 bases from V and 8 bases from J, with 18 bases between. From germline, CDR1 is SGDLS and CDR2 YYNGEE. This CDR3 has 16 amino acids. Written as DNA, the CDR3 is TGTGCCAGCAGCGTAGCTACAAGCGGCCTCCAGCATGAGCAGTTCTTC. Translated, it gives CASSVATSGLQHEQFF.

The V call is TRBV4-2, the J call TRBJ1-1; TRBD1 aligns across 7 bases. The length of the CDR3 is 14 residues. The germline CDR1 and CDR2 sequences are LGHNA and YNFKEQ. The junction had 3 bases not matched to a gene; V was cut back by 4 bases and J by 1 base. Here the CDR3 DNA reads TGTGCCAGCAGCCCCAACAGGGGGAACACTGAAGCTTTCTTT. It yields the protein CASSPNRGNTEAFF.

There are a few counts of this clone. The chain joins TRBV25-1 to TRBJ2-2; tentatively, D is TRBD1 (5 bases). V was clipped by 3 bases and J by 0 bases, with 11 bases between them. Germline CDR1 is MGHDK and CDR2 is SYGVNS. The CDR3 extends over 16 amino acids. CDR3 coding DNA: TGTGCCAGCAGTGATCCGACAGCCCCGAACACCGGGGAGCTGTTTTTT. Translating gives CASSDPTAPNTGELFF.